This TCR beta chain comes out of a study of shared clonotypes between healthy human individuals. Findings and limits, study-wide: Sharing across a few donors was seen in roughly 5% of naive CD4 clonotypes.

CDR3 length equals 15 residues. After removal of 3 bases from V and 10 bases from J, the junction contained 14 bases not matched to a gene. CDR1 and CDR2 from the germline V gene are SEHNR and FQNEAQ (reference sequence). Original methodology: Junction-only sequences without quality scores came from ImmunoSEQ, so filtering differed. TCRdb's copy holds only in-frame clones and misses some; the assay was immunoSEQ multiplex PCR. V and J calls and clone size are copied from that table; D and trimming were computed from the DNA. The table shows 2,500,000 or so clones, with approximately 93% occurring only once. This clone has a single count. Its matching antigen is unknown.

The source of this sequence is a man aged 18 to 35 in good health. Some clones in this sample may be carry-over from other donors' samples. The V gene is TRBV7-9, the J gene TRBJ1-2; 7 bases agree with TRBD1. The sequencing sample was made of naive CD4+ T cells from PBMCs. The subset was: CD45RA+ positively selected. CDR3 protein: CASSFGGGTVSAYTF. CDR3 DNA sequence: TGTGCCAGCAGCTTCGGAGGAGGGACAGTTAGCGCCTACACCTTC.